This entry lists 5 T cell receptor beta chains sequenced from one sample in a study of TIL therapy for anti-PD-1-resistant metastatic lung cancer. Indicated time point: pre-treatment sample, taken before nivolumab and TIL therapy. The libraries were made with immunoSEQ v3. Produced via immunoSEQ multiplex PCR; TCRdb's table is partial and in-frame only. The sample has just over 20,000 clones, under 80% seen once; the top ten hold about 7%. Sequencing was performed on blood, taken at baseline. These receptors were collected from a person aged 25 to 85 with non-small cell lung cancer.

This chain links TRBV7-8 with TRBJ2-7, with 7 bases aligning to TRBD2. The CDR3 spans 16 residues. Per the germline V gene, CDR1 is SGHVS and CDR2 is FQNEAQ. The V gene end was trimmed by 4 bases and the J gene end by 3 bases; junction bases not matched to a gene: 12. CDR3 DNA: TGTGCCAGCAGCTCTTCCCTACCCGGGACTATCTACGAGCAGTACTTC. Residues: CASSSSLPGTIYEQYF. The whole variable domain, remainder taken from reference TRBV7-8 and TRBJ2-7, is GAGVSQSPRYKVAKRGQDVALRCDPISGHVSLFWYQQALGQGPEFLTYFQNEAQLDKSGLPSDRFFAERPEGSVSTLKIQRTQQEDSAVYLCASSSSLPGTIYEQYFGPGTRLTVT.

The gene calls are TRBV5-1 and TRBJ1-4; TRBD1 is a possible D gene (5 bases). In germline, CDR1 is SGHRS, CDR2 YFSETQ. This CDR3 is built from 13 residues. Trimming removed 5 bases from V and 7 bases from J, with 12 bases in between. This CDR3 is CASSPGGAEKLFF. The CDR3, as DNA: TGCGCCAGCAGTCCTGGCGGGGCTGAAAAACTGTTTTTT.

This sequence joins TRBV10-2 and TRBJ2-7; 8 bases fit TRBD2. Losses at the gene ends were 0 bases for V and 3 bases for J; bases not matched to a gene: 4. Per the germline V gene, CDR1 is WSHSY and CDR2 is SAAADI. CDR3 length equals 15 residues. For the CDR3, the DNA is TGCGCCAGCAGTGAGTCAGCGGGAGTCGTCTACGAGCAGTACTTC. It translates to CASSESAGVVYEQYF.

The chain uses TRBV6-1 and TRBJ1-1, with unresolved D. Germline CDR1 is MNHNS and CDR2 is SASEGT. The CDR3 contains 16 residues. With 2 bases removed from V and 8 bases from J, the gap between germline ends came to 21 bases. CDR3 residues: CASSEHRGRYKGEAFF. Written as DNA, the CDR3 is TGTGCCAGCAGTGAACATAGAGGAAGGTACAAGGGAGAAGCTTTCTTT.

A single count supports this clone. The V call is TRBV19, the J call TRBJ2-2; 7 nucleotides match TRBD2. The junction had 5 bases not matched to a gene; V was cut back by 4 bases and J by 6 bases. The CDR3 has 14 amino acids. The germline gives CDR1 LNHDA, CDR2 SQIVND (reference sequence). For the CDR3, the DNA is TGTGCCAGTAGTACAAGGACTAGGGCCGGGGAGCTGTTTTTT. As protein: CASSTRTRAGELFF.